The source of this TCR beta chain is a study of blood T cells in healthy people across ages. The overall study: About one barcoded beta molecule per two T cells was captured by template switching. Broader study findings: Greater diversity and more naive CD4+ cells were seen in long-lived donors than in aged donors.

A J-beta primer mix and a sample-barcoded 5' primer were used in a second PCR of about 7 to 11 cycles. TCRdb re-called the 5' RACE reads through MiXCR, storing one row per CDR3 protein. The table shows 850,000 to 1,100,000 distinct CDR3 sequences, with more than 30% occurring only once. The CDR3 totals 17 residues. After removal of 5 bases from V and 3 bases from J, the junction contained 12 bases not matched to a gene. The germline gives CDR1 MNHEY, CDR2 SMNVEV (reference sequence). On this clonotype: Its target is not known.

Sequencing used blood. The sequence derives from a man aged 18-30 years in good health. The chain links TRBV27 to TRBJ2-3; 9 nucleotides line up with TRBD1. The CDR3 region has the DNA TGTGCCAGCAGTGAAAACGCGCCGGGACAGGGAACAGATACGCAGTATTTT. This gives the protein CASSENAPGQGTDTQYF.